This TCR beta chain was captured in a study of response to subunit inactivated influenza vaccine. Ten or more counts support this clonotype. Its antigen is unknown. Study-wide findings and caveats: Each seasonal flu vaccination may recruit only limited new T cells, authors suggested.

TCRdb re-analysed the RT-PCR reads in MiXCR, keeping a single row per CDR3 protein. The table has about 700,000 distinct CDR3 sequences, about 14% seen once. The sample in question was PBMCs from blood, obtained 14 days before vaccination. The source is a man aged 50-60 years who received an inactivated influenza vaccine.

CDR3: CASSVSAETQYF. As DNA, the CDR3 is TGTGCCAGCAGTGTATCAGCAGAGACCCAGTACTTC. The chain has TRBV2 and TRBJ2-5, with no clear D. The CDR3 totals 12 residues. Per the germline V gene, CDR1 is SNHLY and CDR2 is FYNNEI. Trimming took 4 bases from V and 4 from J, leaving 7 bases between them.